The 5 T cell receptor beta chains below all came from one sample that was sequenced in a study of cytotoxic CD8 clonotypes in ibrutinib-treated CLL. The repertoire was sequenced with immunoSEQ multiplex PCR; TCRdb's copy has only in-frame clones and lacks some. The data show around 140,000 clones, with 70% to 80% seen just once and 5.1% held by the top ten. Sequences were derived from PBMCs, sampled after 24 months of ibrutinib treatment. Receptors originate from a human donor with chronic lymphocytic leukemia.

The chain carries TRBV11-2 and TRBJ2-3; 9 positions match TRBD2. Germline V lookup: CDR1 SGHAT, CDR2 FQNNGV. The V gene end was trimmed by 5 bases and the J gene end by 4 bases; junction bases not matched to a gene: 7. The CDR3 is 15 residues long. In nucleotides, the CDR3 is TGTGCCAGCAGCCAAGAGGCTAGCGGGGCAGATACGCAGTATTTT. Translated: CASSQEASGADTQYF.

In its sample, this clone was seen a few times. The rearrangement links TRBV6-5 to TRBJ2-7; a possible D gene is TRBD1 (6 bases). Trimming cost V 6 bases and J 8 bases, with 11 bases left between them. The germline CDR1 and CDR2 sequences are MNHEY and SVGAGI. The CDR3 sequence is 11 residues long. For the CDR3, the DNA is TGTGCCAGCAGCCAAGGGGGACAGCAGTACTTC. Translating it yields CASSQGGQQYF.

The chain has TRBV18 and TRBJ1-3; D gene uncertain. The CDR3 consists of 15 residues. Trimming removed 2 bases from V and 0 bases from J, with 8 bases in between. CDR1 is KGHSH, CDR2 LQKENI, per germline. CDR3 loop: CASSPNEDSGNTIYF. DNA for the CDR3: TGTGCCAGCTCACCAAACGAGGACTCTGGAAACACCATATATTTT.

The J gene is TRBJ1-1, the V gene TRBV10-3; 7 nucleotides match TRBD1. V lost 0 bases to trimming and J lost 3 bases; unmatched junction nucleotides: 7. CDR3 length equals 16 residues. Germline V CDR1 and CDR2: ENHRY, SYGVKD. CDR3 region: CAISESRAGGDTEAFF. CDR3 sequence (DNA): TGTGCCATCAGTGAGTCTAGGGCAGGGGGAGACACTGAAGCTTTCTTT.

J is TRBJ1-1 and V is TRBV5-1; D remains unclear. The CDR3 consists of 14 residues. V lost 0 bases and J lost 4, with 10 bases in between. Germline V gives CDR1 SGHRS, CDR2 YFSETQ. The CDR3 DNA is TGCGCCAGCAGCTTGGTGGTATTAGGCACTGAAGCTTTCTTT. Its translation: CASSLVVLGTEAFF.